This T cell receptor (beta chain) was sequenced for a study of blood T cells in healthy people across ages. As regards this clonotype: Its antigen is not identified.

The CDR3 runs 19 residues. V gave up 2 bases and J gave up 0 bases, with 19 bases separating them. The germline V gene encodes CDR1 SGHVS and CDR2 FQNEAQ. Study-level findings and limits: Age brought a roughly linear fall in TCR beta diversity measured per million T cells. Fewer expanded clones and more diversity marked long-lived versus aged donors.

Combining a sample-barcoded 5' primer with a J-beta primer mix, a second PCR ran for 7 to 11 cycles. A tag from a template-switch adaptor with 12 random nucleotides marked each cDNA molecule. TCRdb reanalysed the 5' RACE reads using MiXCR and keeps one entry per CDR3 protein. The sample shows some 850,000 distinct CDR3 sequences, about a quarter of them seen only once. These records were also assigned to another study, of T cells of mothers and their children. From that study: Related mother-child pairs showed slightly, non-significantly higher overlap than unrelated pairs.

The receptor was derived from a boy aged 5-17 years in good health. This chain connects TRBV7-8 to TRBJ1-4; D remains unclear. Sequenced material: blood. The CDR3 sequence is CASSLSYNTPDATNEKLFF. DNA for the CDR3: TGTGCCAGCAGCTTATCCTACAACACCCCAGATGCAACTAATGAAAAACTGTTTTTT.